This TCR beta chain was observed in a study of cytomegalovirus exposure and HLA in healthy donors. General study points: Many donors shared some public TCRs, even though most TCR sequences were rare.

Per germline, CDR1 MNHEY and CDR2 SMNVEV (reference sequence). With V trimmed by 6 bases and J by 7 bases, 20 bases remained unmatched. The CDR3 spans 18 residues. A multiplex PCR was run with 60 Vbeta primers and 13 Jbeta primers. Here immunoSEQ multiplex PCR was the method, and the copy in TCRdb shows in-frame clones only, minus some. The table has about 270,000 clones, roughly two thirds seen once. About this clone: Its antigen remains unidentified.

Material for sequencing was PBMCs. This chain links TRBV27 with TRBJ1-5, with 8 nucleotides matching TRBD1. This TCR came from a female donor in good health and CMV-seronegative. In DNA, the CDR3 is TGTGCCAGCAGCCCGAGGGCTTGGTTTGACAGGGGAGAGCAGCCCCAGCATTTT. This translates into CASSPRAWFDRGEQPQHF.